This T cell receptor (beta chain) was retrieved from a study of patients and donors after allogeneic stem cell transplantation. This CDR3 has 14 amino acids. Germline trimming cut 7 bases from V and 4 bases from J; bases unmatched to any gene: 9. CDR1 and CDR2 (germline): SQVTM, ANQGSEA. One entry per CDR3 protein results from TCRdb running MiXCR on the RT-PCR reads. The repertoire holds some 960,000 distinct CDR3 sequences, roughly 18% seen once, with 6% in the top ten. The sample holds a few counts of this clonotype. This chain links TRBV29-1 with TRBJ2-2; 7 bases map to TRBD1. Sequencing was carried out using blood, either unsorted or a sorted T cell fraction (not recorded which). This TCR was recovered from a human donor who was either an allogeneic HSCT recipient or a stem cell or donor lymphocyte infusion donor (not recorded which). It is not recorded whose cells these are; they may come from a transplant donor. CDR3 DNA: TGCAGCGCTGGACAGGCGGCCCGCACCGGGGAGCTGTTTTTT. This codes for CSAGQAARTGELFF.